This TCR beta chain was sequenced in a study of T cell clones after liver transplantation. Across the whole study: TCRbeta sequencing after a pre-transplant mixed lymphocyte reaction identified graft-donor-reactive clones, later tracked in post-transplant blood. Tolerance: complete withdrawal held at least one year, liver enzymes staying within twice normal. Study findings and constraints: Compared with third party-reactive sequences, donor-reactive ones declined more, independent of withdrawal success.

The CDR3 is 13 residues long. The ends were cut back, 5 bases at V and 1 base at J, with 9 bases in the middle. Germline V gene sequence: CDR1 MDHEN, CDR2 SYDVKM. This clone was seen a few times. Its antigen is not known. Thawed unstimulated PBMCs were FACS-sorted by CD3, CD4 and CD8 into two populations. Some clones are missing from TCRdb's copy, which holds only in-frame ones; the method was immunoSEQ multiplex PCR. This table holds around 120,000 clones, about nine tenths found once. The sequence was obtained from a human patient who received a liver transplant. Some T cells may possibly be graft donor cells. The material sequenced was CD4+ T cells from blood, taken 12 months after liver transplant. This chain links TRBV28 with TRBJ2-7; D is undetermined. CDR3 DNA sequence: TGTGCCAGCAGTCTAAGCGATTCCTACGAGCAGTACTTC. Amino acid sequence: CASSLSDSYEQYF.